The next 7 T cell receptor beta chains were all read from a single sample in a study of blood T cell repertoires in COVID-19. TCRdb's copy holds only in-frame clones and misses some; the assay was immunoSEQ multiplex PCR. Here the sample spans over 300,000 clones, 87% being singletons. Sequencing used PBMCs or T cells enriched from blood (not recorded which). The receptors originated from a woman younger than 45 who had recovered from COVID-19.

V is TRBV6-1 and J is TRBJ2-1; D uncertain. The CDR3 extends over 14 amino acids. Trimming stripped 1 base from V and 6 bases from J, with 10 bases between. Germline CDR1 MNHNS, CDR2 SASEGT. CDR3 sequence: CASSEGAFRNEQFF. The CDR3 region has the DNA TGTGCCAGCAGTGAAGGGGCCTTTCGCAATGAGCAGTTCTTC.

The genes are TRBV19 and TRBJ1-2; no clear D. Germline V CDR1 and CDR2: LNHDA, SQIVND (reference sequence). V lost 1 base and J 3 bases, leaving 6 bases between the germline ends. This CDR3 contains 13 residues. The CDR3 reads CASSIGEYYGYTF. The CDR3 coding sequence is TGTGCCAGTAGTATAGGAGAATACTATGGCTACACCTTC.

V is TRBV18 and J is TRBJ1-4; D possibly corresponds to TRBD1 (5 bases). The germline V gene encodes CDR1 KGHSH and CDR2 LQKENI. The V gene lost 2 bases and the J gene lost 0 bases, with 16 bases spanning the gap. This CDR3 has 18 residues. The CDR3, as DNA: TGTGCCAGCTCACCAAAGGCCAGGGTTCGGGCAACTAATGAAAAACTGTTTTTT. It yields the protein CASSPKARVRATNEKLFF. Using reference TRBV18 and TRBJ1-4 for the parts outside the CDR3, the full variable domain is NAGVMQNPRHLVRRRGQEARLRCSPMKGHSHVYWYRQLPEEGLKFMVYLQKENIIDESGMPKERFSAEFPKEGPSILRIQQVVRGDSAAYFCASSPKARVRATNEKLFFGSGTQLSVL.

This clone turned up a few times. The CDR3 sequence: CASRQATGGGVDNEQFF. The CDR3 coding sequence is TGTGCCAGCAGACAGGCAACAGGGGGCGGAGTGGACAATGAGCAGTTCTTC. The chain couples TRBV27 to TRBJ2-1; 9 nucleotides match TRBD1. Germline V gene data show CDR1 as MNHEY and CDR2 as SMNVEV (reference sequence). The CDR3 spans 17 residues. Trimming removed 6 bases from V and 5 bases from J; junction bases left unmatched: 14.

The genes are TRBV29-1 and TRBJ1-3; D ambiguous. From germline, CDR1 is SQVTM and CDR2 ANQGSEA. The CDR3 totals 19 residues. The ends were cut back, 1 base at V and 0 bases at J, with 22 bases in the middle. The CDR3 protein is CSVEVPFLAGPNSGNTIYF. Here the CDR3 DNA reads TGCAGCGTTGAAGTTCCCTTTTTGGCAGGCCCCAACTCTGGAAACACCATATATTTT.

A note on this clone: Within the sample, other DNA sequences also encode this same CDR3. The chain has TRBV10-3 and TRBJ1-2, with D uncertain. CDR1 is ENHRY and CDR2 is SYGVKD in the germline V gene. The CDR3 length is 12 residues. V was shortened by 2 bases and J by 4 bases, with 5 bases between the two germline ends. This chain's CDR3 is CAISEGSYGYTF. The DNA of the CDR3 is TGTGCCATCAGTGAGGGCAGCTATGGCTACACCTTC.

The V call is TRBV6-6, the J call TRBJ1-2, with D possibly TRBD1 on 6 matching bases. V was clipped by 6 bases and J by 4 bases, with 15 bases between them. The CDR3 spans 14 residues. Germline V lookup: CDR1 MNHNY, CDR2 SVGAGI (reference sequence). Here the CDR3 DNA reads TGTGCCAGCAGCCTTACGACAGGCCCCTATGGCTACACCTTC. Translated: CASSLTTGPYGYTF.